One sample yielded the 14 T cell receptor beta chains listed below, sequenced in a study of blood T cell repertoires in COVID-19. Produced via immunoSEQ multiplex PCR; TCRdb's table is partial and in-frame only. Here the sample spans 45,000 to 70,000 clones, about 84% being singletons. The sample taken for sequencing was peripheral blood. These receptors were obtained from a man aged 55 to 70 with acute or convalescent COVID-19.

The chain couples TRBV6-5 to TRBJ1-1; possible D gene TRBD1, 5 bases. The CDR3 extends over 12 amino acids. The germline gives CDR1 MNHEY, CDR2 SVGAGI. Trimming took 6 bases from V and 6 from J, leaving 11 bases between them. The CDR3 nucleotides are TGTGCCAGCAGAGCCGGGACTGCTGAAGCTTTCTTT. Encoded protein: CASRAGTAEAFF.

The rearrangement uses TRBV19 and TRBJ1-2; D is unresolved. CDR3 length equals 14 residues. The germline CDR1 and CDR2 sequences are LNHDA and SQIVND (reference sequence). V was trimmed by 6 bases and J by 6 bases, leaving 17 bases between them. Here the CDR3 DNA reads TGTGCCAGTAGCCTAGAGTGGTCGGAGAATGGCTACACCTTC. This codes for CASSLEWSENGYTF.

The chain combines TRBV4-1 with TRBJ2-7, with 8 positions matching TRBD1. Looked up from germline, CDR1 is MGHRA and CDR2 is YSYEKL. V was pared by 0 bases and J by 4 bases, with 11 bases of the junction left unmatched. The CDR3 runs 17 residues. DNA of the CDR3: TGCGCCAGCAGCCAAGATTTATCCCAGGGGGCGGTGTACGAGCAGTACTTC. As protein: CASSQDLSQGAVYEQYF.

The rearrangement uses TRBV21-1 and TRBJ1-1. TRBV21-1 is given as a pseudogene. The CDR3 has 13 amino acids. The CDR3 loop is CASQWGGDTEAFF. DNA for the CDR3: TGTGCCAGCCAATGGGGGGGAGACACTGAAGCTTTCTTT.

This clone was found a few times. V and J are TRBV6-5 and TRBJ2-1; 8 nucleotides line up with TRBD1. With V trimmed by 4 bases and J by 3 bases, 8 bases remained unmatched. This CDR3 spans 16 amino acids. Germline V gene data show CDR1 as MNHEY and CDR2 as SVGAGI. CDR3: CASSSRTGFIYNEQFF. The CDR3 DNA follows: TGTGCCAGCAGTTCCCGGACAGGGTTCATCTACAATGAGCAGTTCTTC.

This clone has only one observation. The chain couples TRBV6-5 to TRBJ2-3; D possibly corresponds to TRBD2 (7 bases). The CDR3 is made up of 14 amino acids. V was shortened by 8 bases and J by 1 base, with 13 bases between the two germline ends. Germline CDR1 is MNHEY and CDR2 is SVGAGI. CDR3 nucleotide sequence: TGTGCCAGCCACGGGGGGCCCGGCACAGATACGCAGTATTTT. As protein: CASHGGPGTDTQYF.

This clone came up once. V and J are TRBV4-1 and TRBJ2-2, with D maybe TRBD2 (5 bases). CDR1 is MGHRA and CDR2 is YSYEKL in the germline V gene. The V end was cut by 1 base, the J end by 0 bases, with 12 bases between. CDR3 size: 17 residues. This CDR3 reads CASSQGEIFSNTGELFF. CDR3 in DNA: TGCGCCAGCAGCCAAGGGGAGATATTCTCGAACACCGGGGAGCTGTTTTTT.

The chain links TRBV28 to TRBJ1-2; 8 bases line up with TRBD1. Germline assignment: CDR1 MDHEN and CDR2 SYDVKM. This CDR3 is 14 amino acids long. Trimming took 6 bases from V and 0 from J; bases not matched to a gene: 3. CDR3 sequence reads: CASRVTGANYGYTF. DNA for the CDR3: TGTGCCAGCAGGGTGACAGGGGCTAACTATGGCTACACCTTC.

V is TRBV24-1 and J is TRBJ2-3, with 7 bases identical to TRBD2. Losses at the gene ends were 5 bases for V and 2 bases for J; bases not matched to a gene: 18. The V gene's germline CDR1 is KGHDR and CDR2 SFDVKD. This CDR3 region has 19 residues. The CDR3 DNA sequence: TGTGCCACCAGTGGAGCTAGCGGAAAAAAAGGCCCCTACACAGATACGCAGTATTTT. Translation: CATSGASGKKGPYTDTQYF.

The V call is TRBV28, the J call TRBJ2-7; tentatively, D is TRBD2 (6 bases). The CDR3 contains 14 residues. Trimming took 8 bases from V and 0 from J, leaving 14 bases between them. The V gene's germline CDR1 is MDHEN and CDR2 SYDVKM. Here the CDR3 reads CASETSGGSYEQYF. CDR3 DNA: TGTGCCAGCGAGACTAGTGGCGGCTCCTACGAGCAGTACTTC.

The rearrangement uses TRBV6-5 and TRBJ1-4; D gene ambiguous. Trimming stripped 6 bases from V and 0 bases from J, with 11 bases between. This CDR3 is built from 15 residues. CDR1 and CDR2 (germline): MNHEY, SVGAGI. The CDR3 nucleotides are TGTGCCAGCAGCCCCCTACCTGCAACTAATGAAAAACTGTTTTTT. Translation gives CASSPLPATNEKLFF.

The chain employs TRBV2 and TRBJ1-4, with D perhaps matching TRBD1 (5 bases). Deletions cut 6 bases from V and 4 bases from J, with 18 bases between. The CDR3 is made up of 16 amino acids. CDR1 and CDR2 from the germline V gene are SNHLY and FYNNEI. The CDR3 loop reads CASRERSGTLNEKLFF. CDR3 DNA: TGTGCCAGCAGAGAGCGCTCCGGGACTCTTAATGAAAAACTGTTTTTT.

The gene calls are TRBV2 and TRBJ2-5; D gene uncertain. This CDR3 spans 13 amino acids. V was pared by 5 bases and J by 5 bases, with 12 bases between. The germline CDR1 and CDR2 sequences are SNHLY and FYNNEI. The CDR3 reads CASSYSLGETQYF. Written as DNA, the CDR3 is TGTGCCAGCAGTTACAGCCTTGGGGAGACCCAGTACTTC.

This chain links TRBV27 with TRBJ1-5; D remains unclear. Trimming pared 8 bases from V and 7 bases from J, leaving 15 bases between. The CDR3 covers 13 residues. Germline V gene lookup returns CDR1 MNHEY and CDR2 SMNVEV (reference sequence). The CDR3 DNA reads TGTGCCAGCGCGACATGGGTTGGCCAGCCCCAGCATTTT. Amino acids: CASATWVGQPQHF.